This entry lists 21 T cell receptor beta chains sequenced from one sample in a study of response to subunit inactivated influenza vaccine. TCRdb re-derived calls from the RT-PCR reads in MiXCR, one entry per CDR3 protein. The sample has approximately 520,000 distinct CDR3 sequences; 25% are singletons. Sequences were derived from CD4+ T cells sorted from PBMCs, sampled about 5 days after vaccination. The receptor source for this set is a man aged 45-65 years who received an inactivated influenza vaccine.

CDR3 DNA sequence: TGTGCCAGCAGTTTAGCAGGGAGCTATGGCTACACCTTC. It codes for CASSLAGSYGYTF. The J gene is TRBJ1-2, the V gene TRBV12-3 or TRBV12-4; D call uncertain. The germline V and J ends were trimmed by 0 bases and 4 bases, with 6 bases remaining between them. The CDR3 length is 13 residues.

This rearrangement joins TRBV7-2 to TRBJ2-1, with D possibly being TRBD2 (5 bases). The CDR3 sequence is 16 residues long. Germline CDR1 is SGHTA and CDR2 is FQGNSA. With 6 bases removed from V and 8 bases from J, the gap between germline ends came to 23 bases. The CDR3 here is CASSAAGRRFFDEQFF. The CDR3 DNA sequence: TGTGCCAGCAGTGCTGCGGGCAGGAGGTTTTTCGATGAGCAGTTCTTC.

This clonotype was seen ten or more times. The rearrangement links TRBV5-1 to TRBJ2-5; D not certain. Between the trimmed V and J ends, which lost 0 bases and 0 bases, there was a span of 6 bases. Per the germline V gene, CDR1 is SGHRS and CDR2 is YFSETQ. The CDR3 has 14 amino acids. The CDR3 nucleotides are TGCGCCAGCAGCTTGGGGGCAGACCAAGAGACCCAGTACTTC. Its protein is CASSLGADQETQYF.

The CDR3 reads CASSVDYTSTDTQYF. For the CDR3, the DNA is TGTGCCAGCAGCGTGGACTACACTAGCACAGATACGCAGTATTTT. The chain joins TRBV7-9 to TRBJ2-3; D is perhaps TRBD2 (6 bases). Looked up from germline, CDR1 is SEHNR and CDR2 is FQNEAQ (reference sequence). There are 15 residues in the CDR3. V was cut by 5 bases and J by 0 bases, with 12 bases left in between.

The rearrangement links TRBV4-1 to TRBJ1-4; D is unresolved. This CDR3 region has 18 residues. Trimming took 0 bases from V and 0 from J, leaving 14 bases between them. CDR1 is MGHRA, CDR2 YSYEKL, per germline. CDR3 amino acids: CASSQDRAAPATNEKLFF. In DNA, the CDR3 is TGCGCCAGCAGCCAAGATCGGGCAGCCCCTGCAACTAATGAAAAACTGTTTTTT.

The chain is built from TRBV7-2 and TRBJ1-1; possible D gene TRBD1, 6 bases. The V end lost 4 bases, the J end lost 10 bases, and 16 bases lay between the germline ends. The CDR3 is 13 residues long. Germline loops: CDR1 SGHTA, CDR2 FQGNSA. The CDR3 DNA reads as TGTGCCAGCAGCTCTGACGGGGGCGCAGGAGCTTTCTTT. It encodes CASSSDGGAGAFF.

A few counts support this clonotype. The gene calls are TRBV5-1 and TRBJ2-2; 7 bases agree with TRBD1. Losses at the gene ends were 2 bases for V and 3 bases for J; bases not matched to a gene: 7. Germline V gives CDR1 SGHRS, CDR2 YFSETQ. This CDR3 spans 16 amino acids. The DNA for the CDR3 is TGCGCCAGCAGCTTCATCTTACAGGGGTACACCGGGGAGCTGTTTTTT. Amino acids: CASSFILQGYTGELFF.

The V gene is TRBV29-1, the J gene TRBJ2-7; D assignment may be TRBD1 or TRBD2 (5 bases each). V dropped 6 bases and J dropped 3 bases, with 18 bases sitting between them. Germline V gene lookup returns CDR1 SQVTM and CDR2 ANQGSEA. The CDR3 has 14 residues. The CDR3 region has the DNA TGCAGCGTAGGTAATAAGGGACGAGACTACGAGCAGTACTTC. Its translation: CSVGNKGRDYEQYF.

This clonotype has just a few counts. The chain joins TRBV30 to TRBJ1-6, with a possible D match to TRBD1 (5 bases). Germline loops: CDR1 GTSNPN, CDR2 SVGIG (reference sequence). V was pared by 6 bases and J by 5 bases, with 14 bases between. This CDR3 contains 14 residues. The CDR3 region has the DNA TGTGCCTGTAAGGCGCCAGGGAATAATTCACCCCTCCACTTT. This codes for CACKAPGNNSPLHF.

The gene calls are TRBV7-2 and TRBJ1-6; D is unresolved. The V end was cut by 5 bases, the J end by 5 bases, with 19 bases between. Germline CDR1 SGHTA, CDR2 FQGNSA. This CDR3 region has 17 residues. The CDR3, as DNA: TGTGCCAGCAGCCGAGTGGTTGTGTCCGGGGATAATTCACCCCTCCACTTT. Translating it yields CASSRVVVSGDNSPLHF.

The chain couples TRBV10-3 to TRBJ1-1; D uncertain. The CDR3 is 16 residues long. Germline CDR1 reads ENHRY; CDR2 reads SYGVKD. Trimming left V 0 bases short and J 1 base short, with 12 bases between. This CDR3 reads CAISESEFSSNTEAFF. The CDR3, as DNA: TGTGCCATCAGTGAGTCCGAGTTTAGCTCGAACACTGAAGCTTTCTTT.

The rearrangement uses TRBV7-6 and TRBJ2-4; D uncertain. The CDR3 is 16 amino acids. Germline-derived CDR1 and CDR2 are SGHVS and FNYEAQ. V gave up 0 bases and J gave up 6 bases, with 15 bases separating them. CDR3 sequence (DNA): TGTGCCAGCAGCTTAGCCCATAATTCCAACAGAAACATTCAGTACTTC. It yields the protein CASSLAHNSNRNIQYF.

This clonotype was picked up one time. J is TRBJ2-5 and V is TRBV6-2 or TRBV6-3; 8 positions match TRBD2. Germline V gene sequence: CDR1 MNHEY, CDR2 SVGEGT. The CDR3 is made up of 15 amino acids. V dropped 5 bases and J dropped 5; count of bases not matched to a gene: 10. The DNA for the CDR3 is TGTGCCAGCAGTGCCCCTCTCGCGGGAGGCGAGACCCAGTACTTC. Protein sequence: CASSAPLAGGETQYF.

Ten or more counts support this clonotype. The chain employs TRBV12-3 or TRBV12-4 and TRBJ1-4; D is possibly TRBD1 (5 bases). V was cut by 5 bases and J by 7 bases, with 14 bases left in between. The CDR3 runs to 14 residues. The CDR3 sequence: CASSDPGRTEKLFF. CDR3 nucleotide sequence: TGTGCCAGCAGTGATCCGGGACGGACTGAAAAACTGTTTTTT.

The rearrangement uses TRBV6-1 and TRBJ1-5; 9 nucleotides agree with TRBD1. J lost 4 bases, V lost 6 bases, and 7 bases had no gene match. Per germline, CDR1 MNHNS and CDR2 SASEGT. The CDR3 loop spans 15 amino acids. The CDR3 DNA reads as TGTGCCAGCAGCCTACAGGGGGCATGGAATCAGCCCCAGCATTTT. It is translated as CASSLQGAWNQPQHF.

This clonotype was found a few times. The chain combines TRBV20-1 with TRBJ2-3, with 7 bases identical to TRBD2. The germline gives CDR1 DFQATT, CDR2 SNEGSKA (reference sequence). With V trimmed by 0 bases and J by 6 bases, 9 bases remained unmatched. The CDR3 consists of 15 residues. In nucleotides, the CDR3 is TGCAGTGCTAGAGATGGTCGCGGGGGTGGTGATACGCAGTATTTT. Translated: CSARDGRGGGDTQYF.

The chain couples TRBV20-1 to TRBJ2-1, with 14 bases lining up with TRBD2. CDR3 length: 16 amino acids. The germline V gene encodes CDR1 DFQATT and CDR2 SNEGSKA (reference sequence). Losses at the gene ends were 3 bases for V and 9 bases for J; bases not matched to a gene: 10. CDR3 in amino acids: CSARGQTSGRALEQFF. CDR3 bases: TGCAGTGCTAGGGGTCAGACTAGCGGGAGGGCCCTTGAGCAGTTCTTC.

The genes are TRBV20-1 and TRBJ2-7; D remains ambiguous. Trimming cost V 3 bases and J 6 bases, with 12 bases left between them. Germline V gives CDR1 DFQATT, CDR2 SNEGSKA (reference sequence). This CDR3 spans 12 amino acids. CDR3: CSASRPRREQYF. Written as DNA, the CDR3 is TGCAGTGCTAGCCGGCCTAGACGCGAGCAGTACTTC.

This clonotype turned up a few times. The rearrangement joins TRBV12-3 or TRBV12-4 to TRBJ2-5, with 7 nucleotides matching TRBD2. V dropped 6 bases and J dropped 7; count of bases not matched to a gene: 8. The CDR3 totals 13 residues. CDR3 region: CASSSGLGLTQYF. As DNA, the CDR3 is TGTGCCAGCAGCAGTGGACTAGGCTTGACCCAGTACTTC.

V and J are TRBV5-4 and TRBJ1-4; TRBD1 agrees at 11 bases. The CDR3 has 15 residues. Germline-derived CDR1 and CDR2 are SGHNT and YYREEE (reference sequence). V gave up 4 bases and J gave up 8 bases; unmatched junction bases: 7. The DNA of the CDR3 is TGTGCCAGCAGCGAAGGACAGGGGGCATTCGAAAAACTGTTTTTT. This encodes CASSEGQGAFEKLFF.

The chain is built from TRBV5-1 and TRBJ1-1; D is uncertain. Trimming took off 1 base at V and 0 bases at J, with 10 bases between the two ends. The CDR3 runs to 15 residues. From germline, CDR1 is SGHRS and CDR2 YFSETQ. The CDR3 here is CASSLWYSMNTEAFF. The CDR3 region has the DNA TGCGCCAGCAGCTTGTGGTACAGTATGAACACTGAAGCTTTCTTT.